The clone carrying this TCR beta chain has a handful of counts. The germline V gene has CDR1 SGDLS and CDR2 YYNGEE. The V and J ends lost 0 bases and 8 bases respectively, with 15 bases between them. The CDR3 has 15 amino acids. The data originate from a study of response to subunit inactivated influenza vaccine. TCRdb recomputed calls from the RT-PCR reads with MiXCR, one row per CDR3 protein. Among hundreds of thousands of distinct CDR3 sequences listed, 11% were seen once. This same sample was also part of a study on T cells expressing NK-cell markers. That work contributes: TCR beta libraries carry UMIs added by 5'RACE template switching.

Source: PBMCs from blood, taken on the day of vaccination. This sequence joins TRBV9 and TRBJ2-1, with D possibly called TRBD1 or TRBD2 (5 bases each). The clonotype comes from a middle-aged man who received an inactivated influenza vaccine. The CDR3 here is CASSVGGTPEHEQFF. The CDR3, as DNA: TGTGCCAGCAGCGTAGGGGGGACCCCAGAGCATGAGCAGTTCTTC.